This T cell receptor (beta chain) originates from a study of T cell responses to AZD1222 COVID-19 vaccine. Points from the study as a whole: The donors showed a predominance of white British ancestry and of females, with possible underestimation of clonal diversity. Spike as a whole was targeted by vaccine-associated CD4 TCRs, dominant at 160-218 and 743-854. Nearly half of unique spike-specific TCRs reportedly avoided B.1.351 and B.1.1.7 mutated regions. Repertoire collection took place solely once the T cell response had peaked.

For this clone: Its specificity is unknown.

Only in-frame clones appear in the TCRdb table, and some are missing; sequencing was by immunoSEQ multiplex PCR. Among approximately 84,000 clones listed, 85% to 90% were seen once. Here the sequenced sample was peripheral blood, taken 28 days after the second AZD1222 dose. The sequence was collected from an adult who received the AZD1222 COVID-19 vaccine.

This chain's CDR3 is CATSRVGRGLLTTEAFF. CDR3 bases: TGTGCCACCAGCAGAGTTGGCAGGGGGCTGTTGACGACTGAAGCTTTCTTT. The chain is built from TRBV15 and TRBJ1-1, with 8 bases identical to TRBD1. Germline loops: CDR1 LNHNV, CDR2 YYDKDF (reference sequence). The CDR3 runs to 17 residues. J gave up 5 bases and V 1 base, and 12 bases lay outside the gene matches. Together with reference TRBV15 and TRBJ1-1, the CDR3 gives the full variable domain: DAMVIQNPRYQVTQFGKPVTLSCSQTLNHNVMYWYQQKSSQAPKLLFHYYDKDFNNEADTPDNFQSRRPNTSFCFLDIRSPGLGDTAMYLCATSRVGRGLLTTEAFFGQGTRLTVV.